One sample yielded the 20 T cell receptor beta chains listed below, sequenced in a study of blood T cell repertoires in COVID-19. Clones were sequenced by immunoSEQ multiplex PCR, and TCRdb holds only the in-frame ones, with some missing. The sample includes about 220,000 clones, 85% of them seen just once. The sequenced material came from peripheral blood. These receptors all stem from a man over 45 who had recovered from COVID-19.

This clone was found once. The rearrangement links TRBV7-6 to TRBJ2-7, with 8 bases aligning to TRBD2. CDR1 and CDR2 from the germline V gene are SGHVS and FNYEAQ. V shed 0 bases, J shed 3 bases, and the junction held 7 bases outside the gene matches. The CDR3 loop spans 16 amino acids. In DNA form, the CDR3 reads TGTGCCAGCAGCTTAGCCTCGGGAGGGCCACTCTACGAGCAGTACTTC. It encodes CASSLASGGPLYEQYF.

This CDR3 is CASSLSPYRTYQPQHF. The CDR3 DNA is TGTGCCAGCAGTTTATCCCCTTACAGGACCTATCAGCCCCAGCATTTT. V gene TRBV28 combines with J gene TRBJ1-5, with D perhaps TRBD1 (5 bases). The CDR3 runs 16 residues. The V end was cut by 1 base, the J end by 5 bases, with 15 bases between. Germline values: CDR1 MDHEN, CDR2 SYDVKM. Based on the CDR3 plus reference TRBV28 and TRBJ1-5, the full variable domain is DVKVTQSSRYLVKRTGEKVFLECVQDMDHENMFWYRQDPGLGLRLIYFSYDVKMKEKGDIPEGYSVSREKKERFSLILESASTNQTSMYLCASSLSPYRTYQPQHFGDGTRLSIL.

In regard to this clone: This CDR3 is also generated by other DNA sequences in the sample. The V and J genes are TRBV28 and TRBJ1-6; a weak D match, TRBD1 (6 bases). CDR1 is MDHEN and CDR2 is SYDVKM in the germline V gene. This CDR3 spans 12 amino acids. The ends were cut back, 6 bases at V and 6 bases at J, with 6 bases in the middle. The CDR3, as DNA: TGTGCCAGCAGCAGGGGTAATTCACCCCTCCACTTT. It specifies CASSRGNSPLHF.

V is TRBV27 and J is TRBJ2-2, with a tentative D call TRBD2 (7 bases). The CDR3 extends over 18 amino acids. The germline gives CDR1 MNHEY, CDR2 SMNVEV (reference sequence). V was pared by 5 bases and J by 8 bases, with 27 bases between. The DNA for the CDR3 is TGTGCCAGCAGTCTAAGGGGGGGCCAGGGGATGTTATTTGGGGAGCTGTTTTTT. Protein: CASSLRGGQGMLFGELFF.

Comments on this clone: A junction end diverges from the germline sequence, so it may reflect a read error. The J gene is TRBJ2-3, the V gene TRBV12-3 or TRBV12-4; 15 nucleotides match TRBD2. The CDR3 is made up of 13 amino acids. The CDR3 spells CASSSGLAGGPVF. The DNA of the CDR3 is TGTGCCAGCAGTTCCGGACTAGCGGGAGGGCCTGTCTTT.

The chain employs TRBV28 and TRBJ2-5, with a tentative D call TRBD2 (5 bases). In germline, CDR1 is MDHEN, CDR2 SYDVKM. Trimming stripped 3 bases from V and 7 bases from J, with 18 bases between. The CDR3 is made up of 15 amino acids. In DNA, the CDR3 is TGTGCCAGCAGTTTCTTAGGTTCCGGGGTGGGGACCCAGTACTTC. It specifies CASSFLGSGVGTQYF.

The V and J genes are TRBV4-2 and TRBJ2-7; no reliable D call. Germline V gives CDR1 LGHNA, CDR2 YNFKEQ. CDR3 length equals 16 residues. Trimming removed 1 base from V and 0 bases from J, with 13 bases in between. The CDR3 reads CASSQVANDASYEQYF. The DNA for the CDR3 is TGTGCCAGCAGCCAAGTAGCAAATGACGCCTCCTACGAGCAGTACTTC.

This clone was detected a few times. The chain has TRBV20-1 and TRBJ2-3; 13 bases line up with TRBD2. This CDR3 comprises 18 residues. CDR1 DFQATT and CDR2 SNEGSKA come from the germline V gene (reference sequence). Germline trimming cut 3 bases from V and 2 bases from J; bases unmatched to any gene: 11. The CDR3 region has the DNA TGCAGTGCTAGTCCCCCGGGACTAGCGGGGTATTACACAGATACGCAGTATTTT. The encoded protein is CSASPPGLAGYYTDTQYF.

V is TRBV15 and J is TRBJ2-1, with D possibly being TRBD2 (5 bases). CDR1 is LNHNV and CDR2 is YYDKDF in the germline V gene (reference sequence). CDR3 size: 12 residues. V was cut by 5 bases and J by 8 bases, with 10 bases left in between. Here the CDR3 reads CATSRTGDEQFF. In nucleotides, the CDR3 is TGTGCCACCAGCCGAACCGGGGATGAGCAGTTCTTC.

The rearrangement links TRBV28 to TRBJ2-2; 9 nucleotides match TRBD1. CDR1 and CDR2 from the germline V gene are MDHEN and SYDVKM. Losses at the gene ends were 6 bases for V and 6 bases for J; bases not matched to a gene: 5. The CDR3 contains 14 residues. The CDR3 nucleotides read TGTGCCAGCAGGATCGGGACAGGGCCCGGGGAGCTGTTTTTT. Encoded protein: CASRIGTGPGELFF.

This clone was recorded a few times. The chain uses TRBV5-1 and TRBJ2-2; D perhaps matches TRBD2 (5 bases). CDR1 is SGHRS and CDR2 is YFSETQ in the germline V gene. V dropped 4 bases and J dropped 7 bases, with 20 bases sitting between them. The CDR3 spans 16 residues. CDR3 residues: CASSAVAGPNGGELFF. As DNA, the CDR3 is TGCGCCAGCAGCGCGGTCGCGGGCCCTAACGGCGGGGAGCTGTTTTTT.

The rearrangement links TRBV3-1 (or the pseudogene TRBV3-2) to TRBJ1-1, with a possible D match to TRBD1 (5 bases). Germline CDR1 LGHDT, CDR2 YNNKEL (reference sequence). The germline V and J ends were trimmed by 4 bases and 1 base, with 16 bases remaining between them. The CDR3 loop spans 16 amino acids. This CDR3 is CASSPVAGTSNTEAFF. CDR3 nucleotide sequence: TGTGCCAGCAGCCCTGTAGCCGGGACTTCGAACACTGAAGCTTTCTTT.

This sequence joins TRBV4-1 and TRBJ2-1; perhaps TRBD1 as D (6 bases). In germline, CDR1 is MGHRA, CDR2 YSYEKL. This CDR3 is 16 amino acids long. V was pared by 0 bases and J by 5 bases, with 14 bases between. CDR3 loop: CASSQDHRTDDNEQFF. The CDR3 bases are TGCGCCAGCAGCCAAGATCACAGGACAGATGACAATGAGCAGTTCTTC.

CDR3 coding DNA: TGTGCCAGCAGTTACGAAACAGGGAGTGGCTACACCTTC. It is translated as CASSYETGSGYTF. The chain links TRBV6-5 to TRBJ1-2; possible D gene TRBD1, 6 bases. CDR1 and CDR2 (germline): MNHEY, SVGAGI. Trimming cost V 2 bases and J 7 bases, with 11 bases left between them. The CDR3 sequence is 13 residues long.

V gene TRBV3-1 (or the pseudogene TRBV3-2) combines with J gene TRBJ2-7; D perhaps matches TRBD2 (5 bases). Trimming removed 1 base from V and 4 bases from J, with 11 bases in between. In germline, CDR1 is LGHDT, CDR2 YNNKEL (reference sequence). CDR3 length equals 14 residues. In DNA, the CDR3 is TGTGCCAGCAGCCAAGGGCAACTAGTATACGAGCAGTACTTC. This translates into CASSQGQLVYEQYF.

The genes are TRBV5-1 and TRBJ2-3; 11 bases are a match to TRBD2. The CDR3 consists of 16 residues. After removal of 4 bases from V and 0 bases from J, the junction contained 4 bases not matched to a gene. Germline CDR1 SGHRS, CDR2 YFSETQ. The CDR3, as DNA: TGCGCCAGCAGCCAAGGGACTAGCGGTAGCACAGATACGCAGTATTTT. Its translation: CASSQGTSGSTDTQYF.

The chain couples TRBV28 to TRBJ1-2; TRBD1 matches at 7 bases. This CDR3 has 16 amino acids. Germline V gene lookup returns CDR1 MDHEN and CDR2 SYDVKM. Unmatched junction bases numbered 16, after V lost 8 bases and J lost 4 bases. The CDR3 reads CASGSSAGGQGYGYTF. The CDR3 DNA follows: TGTGCCAGCGGCAGCTCGGCAGGGGGACAAGGCTATGGCTACACCTTC.

The chain uses TRBV14 and TRBJ2-1; 15 bases align to TRBD2. The CDR3 sequence is 17 residues long. Germline CDR1 reads SGHDN; CDR2 reads FVKESK. Germline trimming cut 4 bases from V and 5 bases from J; bases unmatched to any gene: 6. The CDR3 DNA is TGTGCCAGCAGCCCCGGACTAGCGGGAGGGCGTAACAATGAGCAGTTCTTC. Amino acids: CASSPGLAGGRNNEQFF.

This chain joins TRBV19 and TRBJ2-1; 8 positions agree with TRBD2. CDR1 is LNHDA, CDR2 SQIVND, per germline (reference sequence). The trim removed 7 bases at V and 4 bases at J, leaving 15 bases unmatched. The CDR3 is 17 amino acids. The CDR3 is CASTPGMRRGVYNEQFF. CDR3 nucleotide sequence: TGTGCCAGTACCCCCGGTATGAGGCGGGGGGTATACAATGAGCAGTTCTTC.

The gene calls are TRBV15 and TRBJ1-2; the match to TRBD1 covers 9 bases. Germline V CDR1 and CDR2: LNHNV, YYDKDF (reference sequence). Trimming removed 2 bases from V and 13 bases from J; junction bases left unmatched: 14. The CDR3 runs 15 residues. Written as DNA, the CDR3 is TGTGCCACCAGCAGACTCGACAGGGGGATCCTCCGCGCCACCTTC. Translation: CATSRLDRGILRATF.